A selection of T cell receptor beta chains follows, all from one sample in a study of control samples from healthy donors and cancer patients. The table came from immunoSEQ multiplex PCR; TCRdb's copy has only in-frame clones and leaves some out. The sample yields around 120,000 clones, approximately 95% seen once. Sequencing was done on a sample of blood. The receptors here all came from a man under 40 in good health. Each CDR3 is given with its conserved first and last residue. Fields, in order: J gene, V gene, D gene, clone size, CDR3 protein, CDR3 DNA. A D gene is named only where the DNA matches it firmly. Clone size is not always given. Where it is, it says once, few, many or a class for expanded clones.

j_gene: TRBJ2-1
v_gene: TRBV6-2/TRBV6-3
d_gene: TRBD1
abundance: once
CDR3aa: CASSYSRDRGQSSEQFF
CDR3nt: TGTGCCAGCAGTTACTCCCGGGACAGGGGACAGAGTAGTGAGCAGTTCTTC

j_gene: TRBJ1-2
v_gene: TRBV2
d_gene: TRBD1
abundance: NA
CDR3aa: CASSEPGDRAIPLYGYTF
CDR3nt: TGTGCCAGCAGTGAACCGGGTGACAGGGCTATACCTCTCTATGGCTACACCTTC

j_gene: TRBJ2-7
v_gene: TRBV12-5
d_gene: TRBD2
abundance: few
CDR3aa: CASGAGLAGAHEQYF
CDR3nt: TGTGCTAGTGGTGCTGGGTTAGCGGGGGCTCACGAGCAGTACTTC

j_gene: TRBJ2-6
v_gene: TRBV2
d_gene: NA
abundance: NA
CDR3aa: CASSENSGANVLTF
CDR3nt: TGTGCCAGCAGTGAGAACTCTGGGGCCAACGTCCTGACTTTC

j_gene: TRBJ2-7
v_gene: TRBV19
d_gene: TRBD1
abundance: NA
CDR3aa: CASSPRDRGYEQYF
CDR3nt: TGTGCCAGTAGTCCCCGGGACAGGGGCTACGAGCAGTACTTC

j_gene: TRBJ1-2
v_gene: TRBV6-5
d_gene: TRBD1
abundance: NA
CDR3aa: CASSRDRVFGYTF
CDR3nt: TGTGCCAGCAGCCGGGACAGAGTTTTTGGCTACACCTTC

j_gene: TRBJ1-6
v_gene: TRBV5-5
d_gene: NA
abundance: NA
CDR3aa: CASRSRLGINSPLHF
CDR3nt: TGTGCCAGCAGATCTCGGTTAGGGATCAATTCACCCCTCCACTTT

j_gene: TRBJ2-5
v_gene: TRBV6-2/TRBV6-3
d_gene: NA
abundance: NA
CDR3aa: CASSLDGQRETQYF
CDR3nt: TGTGCCAGCAGTTTGGACGGCCAGCGGGAGACCCAGTACTTC

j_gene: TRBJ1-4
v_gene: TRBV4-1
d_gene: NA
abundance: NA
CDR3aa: CASSQDGSKLFF
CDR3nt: TGCGCCAGCAGCCAAGACGGGTCAAAACTGTTTTTT

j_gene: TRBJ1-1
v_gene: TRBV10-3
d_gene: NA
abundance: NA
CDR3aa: CAISEAPGTNTEAFF
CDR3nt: TGTGCCATCAGTGAAGCCCCAGGGACGAACACTGAAGCTTTCTTT

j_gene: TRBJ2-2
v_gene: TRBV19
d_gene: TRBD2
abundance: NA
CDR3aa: CASSAAGGRRTGELFF
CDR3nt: TGTGCCAGTAGTGCGGCGGGGGGGCGCCGCACCGGGGAGCTGTTTTTT

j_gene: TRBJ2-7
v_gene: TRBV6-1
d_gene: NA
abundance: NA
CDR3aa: CASSEGYEQYF
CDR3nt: TGTGCCAGCAGTGAAGGCTACGAGCAGTACTTC

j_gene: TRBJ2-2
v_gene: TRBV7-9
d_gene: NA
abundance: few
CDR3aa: CASSFSQDAGELFF
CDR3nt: TGTGCCAGCAGCTTTTCTCAGGACGCCGGGGAGCTGTTTTTT

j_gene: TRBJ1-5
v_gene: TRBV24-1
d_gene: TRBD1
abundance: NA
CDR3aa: CATSTGGNSQPQHF
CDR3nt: TGTGCCACCAGTACAGGGGGAAATTCTCAGCCCCAGCATTTT

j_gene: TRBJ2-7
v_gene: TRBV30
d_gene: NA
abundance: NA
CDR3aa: CAWSLQGAYEQYF
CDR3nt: TGTGCCTGGAGTTTACAGGGAGCCTACGAGCAGTACTTC

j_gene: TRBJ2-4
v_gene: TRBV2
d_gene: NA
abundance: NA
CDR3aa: CASSDTGDIQYF
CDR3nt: TGTGCCAGCAGTGACACGGGGGACATTCAGTACTTC

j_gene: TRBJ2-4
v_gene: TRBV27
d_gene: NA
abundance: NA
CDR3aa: CASTRKGGGRAKNIQYF
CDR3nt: TGTGCCAGCACTCGGAAGGGCGGCGGGCGGGCCAAAAACATTCAGTACTTC

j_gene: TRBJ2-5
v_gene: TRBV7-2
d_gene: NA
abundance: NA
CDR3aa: CASSLVPANYQETQYF
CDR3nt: TGTGCCAGCAGCTTAGTCCCAGCTAATTACCAAGAGACCCAGTACTTC

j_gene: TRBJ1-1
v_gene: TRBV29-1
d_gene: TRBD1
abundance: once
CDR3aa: CSAGQGMNTEAFF
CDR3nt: TGCAGCGCCGGACAGGGGATGAACACTGAAGCTTTCTTT

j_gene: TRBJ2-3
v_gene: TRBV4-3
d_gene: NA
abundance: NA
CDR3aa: CASSPGEELTDTQYF
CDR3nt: TGCGCCAGCAGCCCAGGGGAGGAGCTCACAGATACGCAGTATTTT

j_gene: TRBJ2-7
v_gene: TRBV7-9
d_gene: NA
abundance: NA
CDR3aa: CASSFPGVDYEQYF
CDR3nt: TGTGCCAGCAGCTTCCCAGGGGTAGACTACGAGCAGTACTTC

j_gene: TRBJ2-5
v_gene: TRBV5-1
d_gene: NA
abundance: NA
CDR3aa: CASSSTGRQETQYF
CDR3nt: TGCGCCAGCAGCTCGACAGGGAGGCAAGAGACCCAGTACTTC

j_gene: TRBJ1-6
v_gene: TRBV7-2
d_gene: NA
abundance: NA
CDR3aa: CASSLGRSSYNSPLHF
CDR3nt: TGTGCCAGCAGCTTGGGTAGGAGCTCCTATAATTCACCCCTCCACTTT

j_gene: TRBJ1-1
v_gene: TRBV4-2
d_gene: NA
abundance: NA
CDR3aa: CASSQDSAAEAFF
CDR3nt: TGTGCCAGCAGCCAAGATTCAGCGGCTGAAGCTTTCTTT

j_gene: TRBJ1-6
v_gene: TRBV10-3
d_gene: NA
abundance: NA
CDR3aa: CAISDGWDNSPLHF
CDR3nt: TGTGCCATCAGCGACGGCTGGGATAATTCACCCCTCCACTTT

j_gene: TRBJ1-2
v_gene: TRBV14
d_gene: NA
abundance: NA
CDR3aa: CASSQEGLQGTFLNYGYTF
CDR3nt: TGTGCCAGCAGCCAAGAGGGACTTCAGGGGACCTTTTTAAACTATGGCTACACCTTC

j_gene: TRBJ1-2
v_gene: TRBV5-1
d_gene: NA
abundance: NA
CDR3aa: CASSSGYPGRESGYTF
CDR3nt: TGCGCCAGCAGCTCGGGATACCCCGGGAGGGAGAGTGGCTACACCTTC

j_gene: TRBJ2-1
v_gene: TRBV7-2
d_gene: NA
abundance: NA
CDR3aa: CASSITGSSYNEQFF
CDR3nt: TGTGCCAGCAGCATAACAGGGAGCTCCTACAATGAGCAGTTCTTC

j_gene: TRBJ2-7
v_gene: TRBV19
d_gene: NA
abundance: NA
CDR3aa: CASSLQGYEQYF
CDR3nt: TGTGCCAGTAGTCTACAGGGTTACGAGCAGTACTTC

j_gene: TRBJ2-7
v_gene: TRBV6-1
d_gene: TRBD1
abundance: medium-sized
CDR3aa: CASSEGTGGGSTEQYF
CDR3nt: TGTGCCAGCAGTGAGGGGACAGGGGGCGGCTCCACCGAGCAGTACTTC

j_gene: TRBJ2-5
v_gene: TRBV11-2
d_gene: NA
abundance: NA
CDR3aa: CASSPRFGQGQETQYF
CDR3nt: TGTGCCAGCAGCCCCCGGTTTGGTCAGGGCCAAGAGACCCAGTACTTC